This paragraph reports one T cell receptor (beta chain). Its antigen is still unknown. The record originates from a study of cytomegalovirus exposure and HLA in healthy donors. Study-wide background: Genetic ancestry analysis placed approximately 80% of the 400 or so donors that were genotyped in the Caucasian-associated cluster.

Study results and caveats: A later analysis, which compared TCR beta chains of equal frequency, found the HLA-associated ones more clonally expanded. The likely explanation for a cluster of highly shared sequence variants was sequencing artifact. In a later analysis, V- and J-gene trimming of beta chains associated with a DCLRE1C missense variant, replicated independently.

PCR employed 60 Vbeta and 13 Jbeta primers. Data came from immunoSEQ multiplex PCR; TCRdb stores just in-frame clones and leaves some out. Here the sample spans some 67,000 clones, around four fifths being singletons. CDR1 is LGHNA, CDR2 YSLEER, per germline. CDR3 length: 16 amino acids. Trimming removed 0 bases from V and 4 bases from J; junction bases left unmatched: 5. The source of this sequence is a man aged 40-49 years in good health and CMV-seronegative. Sequencing was carried out using PBMCs. The chain carries TRBV4-3 and TRBJ1-4; 7 bases map to TRBD1. In DNA form, the CDR3 reads TGCGCCAGCAGCCAAGATTCGGGACAGTTTAATGAAAAACTGTTTTTT. Protein: CASSQDSGQFNEKLFF.